This T cell receptor (beta chain) is drawn from a study of control samples from healthy donors and cancer patients. Clones were read by immunoSEQ multiplex PCR, and TCRdb kept only the in-frame ones, dropping some. The sample lists about 220,000 clones, 85% to 95% seen once, with roughly 1.6% in the top ten. CDR1 MNHEY and CDR2 SMNVEV come from the germline V gene (reference sequence). V was pared by 3 bases and J by 4 bases, with 9 bases between. The CDR3 contains 14 residues. The sample comprised blood. The TCR comes from a man over 45 in good health. This chain links TRBV27 with TRBJ2-2, with D possibly being TRBD2 (6 bases). The CDR3, as DNA: TGTGCCAGCAGTTTTAGGGGAGGCACCGGGGAGCTGTTTTTT. This sequence encodes CASSFRGGTGELFF.